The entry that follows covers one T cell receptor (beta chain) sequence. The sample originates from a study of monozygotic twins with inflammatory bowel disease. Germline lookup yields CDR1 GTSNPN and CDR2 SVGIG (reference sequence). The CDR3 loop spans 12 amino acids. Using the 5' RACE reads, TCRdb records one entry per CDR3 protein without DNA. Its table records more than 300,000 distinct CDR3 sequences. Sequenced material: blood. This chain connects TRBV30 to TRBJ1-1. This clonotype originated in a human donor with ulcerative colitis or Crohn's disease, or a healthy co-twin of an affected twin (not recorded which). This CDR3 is CAWGRINTEAFF.